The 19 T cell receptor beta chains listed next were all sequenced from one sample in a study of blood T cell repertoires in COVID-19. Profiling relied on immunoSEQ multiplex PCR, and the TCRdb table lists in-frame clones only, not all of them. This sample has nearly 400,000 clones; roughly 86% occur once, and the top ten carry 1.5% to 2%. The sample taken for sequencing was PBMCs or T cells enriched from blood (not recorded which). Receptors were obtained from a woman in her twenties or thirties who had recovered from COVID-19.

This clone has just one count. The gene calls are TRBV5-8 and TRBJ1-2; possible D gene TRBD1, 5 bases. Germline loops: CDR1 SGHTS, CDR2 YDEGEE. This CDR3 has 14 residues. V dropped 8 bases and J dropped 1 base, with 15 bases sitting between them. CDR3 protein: CASLRTGGNYGYTF. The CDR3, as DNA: TGTGCCAGTCTCAGAACCGGGGGTAACTATGGCTACACCTTC.

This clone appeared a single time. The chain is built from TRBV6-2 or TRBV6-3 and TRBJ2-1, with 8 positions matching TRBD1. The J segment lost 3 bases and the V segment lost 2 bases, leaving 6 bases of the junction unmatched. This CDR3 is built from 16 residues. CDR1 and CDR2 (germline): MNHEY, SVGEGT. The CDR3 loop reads CASSYPQGQGYNEQFF. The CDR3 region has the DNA TGTGCCAGCAGTTACCCTCAAGGACAGGGCTACAATGAGCAGTTCTTC.

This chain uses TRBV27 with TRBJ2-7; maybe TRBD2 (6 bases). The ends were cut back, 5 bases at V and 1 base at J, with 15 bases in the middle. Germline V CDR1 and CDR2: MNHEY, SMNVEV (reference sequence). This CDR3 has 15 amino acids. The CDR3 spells CASSPTPGLSYEQYF. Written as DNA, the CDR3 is TGTGCCAGCAGTCCTACTCCGGGACTTTCCTACGAGCAGTACTTC.

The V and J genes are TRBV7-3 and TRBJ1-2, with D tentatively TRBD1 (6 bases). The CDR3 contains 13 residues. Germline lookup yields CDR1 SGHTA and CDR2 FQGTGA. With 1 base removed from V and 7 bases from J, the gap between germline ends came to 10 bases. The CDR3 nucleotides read TGTGCCAGCAGCTTAAAAGCGGGGGCTGGCTACACCTTC. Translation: CASSLKAGAGYTF. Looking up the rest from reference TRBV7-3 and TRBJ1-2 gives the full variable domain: GAGVSQTPSNKVTEKGKYVELRCDPISGHTALYWYRQSLGQGPEFLIYFQGTGAADDSGLPNDRFFAVRPEGSVSTLKIQRTERGDSAVYLCASSLKAGAGYTFGSGTRLTVV.

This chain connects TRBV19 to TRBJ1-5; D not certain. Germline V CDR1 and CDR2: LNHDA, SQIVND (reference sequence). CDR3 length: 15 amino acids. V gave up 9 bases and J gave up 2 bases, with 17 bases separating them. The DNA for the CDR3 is TGTGCCAGCACCGCGGGCGGAACTGGCAATCAGCCCCAGCATTTT. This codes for CASTAGGTGNQPQHF.

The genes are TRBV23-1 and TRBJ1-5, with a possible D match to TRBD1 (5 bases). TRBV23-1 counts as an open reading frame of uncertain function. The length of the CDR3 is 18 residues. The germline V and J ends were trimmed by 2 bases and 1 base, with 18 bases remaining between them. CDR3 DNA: TGCGCCAGCAGTCAAGTCCCGGGACTCATAGTAAGCAATCAGCCCCAGCATTTT. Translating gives CASSQVPGLIVSNQPQHF.

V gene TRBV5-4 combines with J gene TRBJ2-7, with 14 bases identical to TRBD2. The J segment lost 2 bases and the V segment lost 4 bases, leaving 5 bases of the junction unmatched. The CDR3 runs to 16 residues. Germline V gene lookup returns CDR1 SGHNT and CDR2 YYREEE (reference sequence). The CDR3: CASSQGLAGGAYEQYF. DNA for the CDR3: TGTGCCAGCAGCCAAGGACTAGCGGGAGGTGCCTACGAGCAGTACTTC.

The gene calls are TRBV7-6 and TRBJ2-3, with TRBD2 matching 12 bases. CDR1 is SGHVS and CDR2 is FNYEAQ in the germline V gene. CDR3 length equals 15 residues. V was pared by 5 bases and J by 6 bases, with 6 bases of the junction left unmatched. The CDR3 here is CASSRGLAGYDTQYF. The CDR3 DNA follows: TGTGCCAGCAGCCGCGGACTAGCGGGATACGATACGCAGTATTTT.

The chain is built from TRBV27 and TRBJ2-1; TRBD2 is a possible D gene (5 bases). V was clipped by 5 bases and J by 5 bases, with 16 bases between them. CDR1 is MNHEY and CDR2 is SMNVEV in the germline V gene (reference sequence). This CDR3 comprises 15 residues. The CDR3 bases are TGTGCCAGCAGTAATGTCCCTCGGGGTCACAATGAGCAGTTCTTC. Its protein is CASSNVPRGHNEQFF.

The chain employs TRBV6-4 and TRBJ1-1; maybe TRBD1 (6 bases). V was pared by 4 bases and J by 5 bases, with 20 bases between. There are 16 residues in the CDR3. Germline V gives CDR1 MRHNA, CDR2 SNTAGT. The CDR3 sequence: CASSGPRQGRGTEAFF. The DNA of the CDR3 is TGTGCCAGCAGTGGCCCCCGGCAGGGGAGGGGGACTGAAGCTTTCTTT.

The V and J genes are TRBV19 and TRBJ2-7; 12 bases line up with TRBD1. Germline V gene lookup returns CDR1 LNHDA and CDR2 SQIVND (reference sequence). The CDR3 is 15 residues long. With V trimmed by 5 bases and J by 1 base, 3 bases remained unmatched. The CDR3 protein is CASSPGQGASYEQYF. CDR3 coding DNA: TGTGCCAGTAGTCCGGGACAGGGGGCTTCCTACGAGCAGTACTTC.

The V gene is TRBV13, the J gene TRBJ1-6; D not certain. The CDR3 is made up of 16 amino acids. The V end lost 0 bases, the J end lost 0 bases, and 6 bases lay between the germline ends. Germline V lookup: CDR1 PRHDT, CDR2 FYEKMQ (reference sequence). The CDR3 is CASSLGQSSYNSPLHF. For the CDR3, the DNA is TGTGCCAGCAGCTTAGGACAAAGCTCCTATAATTCACCCCTCCACTTT. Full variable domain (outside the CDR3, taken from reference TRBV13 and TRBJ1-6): AAGVIQSPRHLIKEKRETATLKCYPIPRHDTVYWYQQGPGQDPQFLISFYEKMQSDKGSIPDRFSAQQFSDYHSELNMSSLELGDSALYFCASSLGQSSYNSPLHFGNGTRLTVT.

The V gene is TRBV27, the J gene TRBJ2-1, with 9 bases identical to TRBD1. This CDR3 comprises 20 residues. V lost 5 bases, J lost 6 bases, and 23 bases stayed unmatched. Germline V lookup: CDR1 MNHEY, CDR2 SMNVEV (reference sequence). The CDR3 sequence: CASSPTPGQGPAYRPNEQFF. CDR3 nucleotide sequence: TGTGCCAGCAGTCCTACGCCGGGACAGGGCCCAGCTTACCGTCCCAATGAGCAGTTCTTC.

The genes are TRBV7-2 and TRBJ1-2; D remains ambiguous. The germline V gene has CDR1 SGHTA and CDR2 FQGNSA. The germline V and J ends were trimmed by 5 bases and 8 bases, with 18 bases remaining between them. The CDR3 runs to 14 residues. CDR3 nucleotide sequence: TGTGCCAGCAGCAGTGGGCGGGGTCCTTACGGCTACACCTTC. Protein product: CASSSGRGPYGYTF.

The CDR3 DNA reads as TGTGCCAGTAGTTCGACGGACTGGTACCAAGAGACCCAGTACTTC. Encoded protein: CASSSTDWYQETQYF. The chain employs TRBV19 and TRBJ2-5; tentative D call: TRBD2 (5 bases). Trimming took off 5 bases at V and 0 bases at J, with 13 bases between the two ends. There are 15 residues in the CDR3. The germline V gene encodes CDR1 LNHDA and CDR2 SQIVND (reference sequence).

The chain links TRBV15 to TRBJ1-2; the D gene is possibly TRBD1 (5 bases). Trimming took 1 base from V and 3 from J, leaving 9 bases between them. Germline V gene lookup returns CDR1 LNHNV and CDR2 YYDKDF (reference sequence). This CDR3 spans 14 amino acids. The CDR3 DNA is TGTGCCACCAGCAGAGCTTCCAGGGACTATGGCTACACCTTC. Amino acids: CATSRASRDYGYTF.

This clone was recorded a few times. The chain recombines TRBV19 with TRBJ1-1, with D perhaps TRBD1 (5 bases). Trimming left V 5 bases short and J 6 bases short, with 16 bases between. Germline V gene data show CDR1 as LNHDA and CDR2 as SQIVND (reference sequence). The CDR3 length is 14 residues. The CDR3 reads CASSRGRELPEAFF. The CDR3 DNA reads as TGTGCCAGTAGTCGGGGCCGGGAGCTTCCTGAAGCTTTCTTT.

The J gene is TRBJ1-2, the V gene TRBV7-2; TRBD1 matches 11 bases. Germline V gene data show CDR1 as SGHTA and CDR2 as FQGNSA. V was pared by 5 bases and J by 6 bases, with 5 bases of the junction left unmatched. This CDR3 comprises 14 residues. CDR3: CASSNPGQGDGYTF. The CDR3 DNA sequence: TGTGCCAGCAGCAATCCGGGACAGGGGGATGGCTACACCTTC.

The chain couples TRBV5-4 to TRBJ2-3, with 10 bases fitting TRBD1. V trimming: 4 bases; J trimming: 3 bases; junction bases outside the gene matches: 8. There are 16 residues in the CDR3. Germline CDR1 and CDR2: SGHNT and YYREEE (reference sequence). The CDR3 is CASSRPGQGITDTQYF. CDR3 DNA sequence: TGTGCCAGCAGCCGTCCGGGACAGGGGATAACAGATACGCAGTATTTT.